Listed below are T cell receptor beta chains from one sample, sequenced in a study of beta chain features in type 1 diabetes. Profiled with immunoSEQ multiplex PCR; TCRdb holds only in-frame clones, not every one. Of about 340,000 clones in the sample, approximately 15% are singletons; the top ten hold about 0.016%. The sample comprised naive CD4+ T cells from blood. The source is a woman in her late teens or twenties with type 1 diabetes. CDR3s include the opening cysteine and the closing phenylalanine or tryptophan. Fields, in order: clone size, D gene, J gene, V gene, CDR3 protein, CDR3 DNA. The D gene is left open where the match is weak. Clone size is shown for a subset of rows, as once, few, many or a class of expanded clone.

>NA|TRBD2|TRBJ2-7|TRBV28
CASSSLTSGTWSYEQYF
TGTGCCAGCAGTTCGCTCACTAGCGGGACTTGGAGCTACGAGCAGTACTTC
>few|TRBD2|TRBJ2-3|TRBV4-1
CASSQTPRGLAQNSQYF
TGCGCCAGCAGCCAAACTCCCCGCGGACTAGCGCAAAACTCCCAGTATTTT
>NA|NA|TRBJ2-5|TRBV2
CASREYQETQYF
TGTGCCAGCCGGGAGTACCAAGAGACCCAGTACTTC
>NA|TRBD1|TRBJ2-1|TRBV9
CASSVRDSSYNEQFF
TGTGCCAGCAGCGTCAGGGACAGCTCCTACAATGAGCAGTTCTTC
>NA|NA|TRBJ1-2|TRBV28
CASSPGDRNYGYTF
TGTGCCAGCAGTCCAGGGGATAGGAACTATGGCTACACCTTC
>few|NA|TRBJ2-1|TRBV29-1
CSVVSRASSYNEQFF
TGCAGCGTTGTTTCCCGCGCGAGCTCCTACAATGAGCAGTTCTTC
>few|NA|TRBJ2-1|TRBV14
CASSQDWAGSSYNEQFF
TGTGCCAGCAGCCAAGATTGGGCTGGGAGCTCCTACAATGAGCAGTTCTTC
>few|TRBD1|TRBJ2-3|TRBV18
CASSPLTGRDTQYF
TGTGCCAGCTCACCATTGACAGGGCGGGATACGCAGTATTTT
>NA|TRBD1|TRBJ2-1|TRBV7-2
CASSYGQGAAEQFF
TGTGCCAGCAGCTATGGACAGGGGGCAGCTGAGCAGTTCTTC
>NA|TRBD1|TRBJ1-5|TRBV2
CASSMGQGVPQHF
TGTGCCAGCAGTATGGGGCAGGGGGTACCCCAGCATTTT
>few|NA|TRBJ2-5|TRBV5-4
CASSSRQAEETQYF
TGTGCCAGCAGCTCGAGACAGGCGGAAGAGACCCAGTACTTC
>few|NA|TRBJ1-1|TRBV7-9
CASSLDVGKENTEAFF
TGTGCCAGCAGCTTAGACGTCGGGAAAGAAAACACTGAAGCTTTCTTT
>NA|NA|TRBJ1-1|TRBV18
CASSPVSTGEAFF
TGTGCCAGCTCACCGGTATCAACTGGTGAAGCTTTCTTT
>few|NA|TRBJ1-2|TRBV29-1
CSVEDRRLRYGYTF
TGCAGCGTTGAAGACAGGAGGCTTCGCTATGGCTACACCTTC
>NA|NA|TRBJ2-5|TRBV7-8
CASSFREGQNQETQYF
TGTGCCAGCAGCTTCCGGGAGGGACAGAACCAAGAGACCCAGTACTTC
>NA|TRBD2|TRBJ2-1|TRBV19
CASSSPSGYNEQFF
TGTGCCAGTAGTTCGCCTAGCGGCTACAATGAGCAGTTCTTC
>few|TRBD1|TRBJ2-2|TRBV6-5
CASRRGQAPTGELFF
TGTGCCAGCAGGAGAGGACAGGCCCCCACCGGGGAGCTGTTTTTT
>few|TRBD2|TRBJ2-1|TRBV4-3
CASSQDYGLAGGGNEQFF
TGCGCCAGCAGCCAAGATTATGGACTAGCGGGAGGTGGTAATGAGCAGTTCTTC
>NA|NA|TRBJ1-2|TRBV2
CASSLRHPNGYTF
TGTGCCAGCAGCCTTCGACACCCAAATGGCTACACCTTC
>NA|NA|TRBJ2-5|TRBV29-1
CSVERGFQETQYF
TGCAGCGTTGAACGAGGGTTCCAAGAGACCCAGTACTTC
>few|NA|TRBJ2-4|TRBV11-2
CASSHRDTAEYF
TGTGCCAGCAGCCACAGGGACACGGCGGAGTACTTC
>few|TRBD2|TRBJ2-1|TRBV9
CASSFPTSGRAYNEQFF
TGTGCCAGCAGCTTTCCGACTAGCGGGAGGGCCTACAATGAGCAGTTCTTC
>NA|NA|TRBJ2-7|TRBV7-4
CASSLQDWPYEQYF
TGTGCCAGCAGCTTACAGGACTGGCCCTACGAGCAGTACTTC
>NA|NA|TRBJ2-3|TRBV7-2
CASSLAEQGTTQYF
TGTGCCAGCAGCTTAGCCGAACAGGGCACAACGCAGTATTTT
>few|NA|TRBJ1-2|TRBV6-5
CASRNRVHGYTF
TGTGCCAGCAGGAACAGGGTCCATGGCTACACCTTC
>few|TRBD1|TRBJ1-5|TRBV19
CASSMGQGSNQPQHF
TGTGCCAGTAGTATGGGACAGGGGAGCAATCAGCCCCAGCATTTT
>few|NA|TRBJ2-3|TRBV5-1
CASSLERQADTQYF
TGCGCCAGCAGCTTGGAACGTCAGGCAGATACGCAGTATTTT
>NA|NA|TRBJ2-5|TRBV6-5
CASSYGRLRETQYF
TGTGCCAGCAGTTATGGAAGACTGCGGGAGACCCAGTACTTC
>few|NA|TRBJ2-3|TRBV6-5
CASSYSNPGSTQYF
TGTGCCAGCAGTTACTCGAACCCGGGGAGTACGCAGTATTTT
>few|NA|TRBJ1-1|TRBV29-1
CSAKQGRDTEAFF
TGCAGCGCCAAACAGGGAAGAGACACTGAAGCTTTCTTT
>NA|TRBD2|TRBJ2-2|TRBV30
CAWSTGLAGVTGELFF
TGTGCCTGGAGTACCGGACTAGCGGGAGTTACCGGGGAGCTGTTTTTT
>few|TRBD1|TRBJ1-5|TRBV6-1
CASSRDRSNQPQHF
TGTGCCAGCAGTCGGGACAGAAGCAATCAGCCCCAGCATTTT
>few|NA|TRBJ1-2|TRBV28
CASRRQATNYGYTF
TGTGCCAGCAGGCGACAGGCTACTAACTATGGCTACACCTTC
>NA|TRBD2|TRBJ2-5|TRBV7-8
CASSLRGRGAGETQYF
TGTGCCAGCAGCTTACGGGGGAGGGGAGCTGGGGAGACCCAGTACTTC
>NA|TRBD2|TRBJ2-1|TRBV4-3
CASSLGLAGVVEQFF
TGCGCCAGCAGCCTGGGACTAGCGGGAGTCGTGGAGCAGTTCTTC
>NA|NA|TRBJ2-7|TRBV6-5
CASSLRQGPYEQYF
TGTGCCAGCAGTTTACGCCAGGGGCCCTACGAGCAGTACTTC
>NA|NA|TRBJ2-7|TRBV2
CASSVDGGRYEQYF
TGTGCCAGCAGTGTTGACGGCGGTCGCTACGAGCAGTACTTC
>few|TRBD2|TRBJ2-7|TRBV28
CASVTGGGPYEQYF
TGTGCCAGCGTTACGGGAGGAGGCCCTTACGAGCAGTACTTC
>NA|TRBD1|TRBJ1-1|TRBV7-2
CASSWKDRGSAAFF
TGTGCCAGCAGCTGGAAAGACAGGGGATCCGCAGCTTTCTTT
>few|TRBD2|TRBJ2-1|TRBV5-4
CASSFSGSSYNEQFF
TGTGCCAGCAGCTTTAGCGGGAGCTCCTACAATGAGCAGTTCTTC
>NA|NA|TRBJ2-1|TRBV6-5
CASSYSVPGEQFF
TGTGCCAGCAGTTACTCAGTTCCCGGGGAGCAGTTCTTC
>NA|NA|TRBJ2-7|TRBV28
CASRLSGLAYEQYF
TGTGCCAGCAGACTGTCCGGGTTAGCCTACGAGCAGTACTTC
>NA|TRBD1|TRBJ2-1|TRBV9
CASSGRSTGSSYNEQFF
TGTGCCAGCAGCGGACGATCGACAGGGAGCTCCTACAATGAGCAGTTCTTC
>few|TRBD1|TRBJ1-1|TRBV4-2
CASSRRQGGEDEAFF
TGTGCCAGCAGCCGAAGACAGGGAGGAGAGGATGAAGCTTTCTTT
>NA|NA|TRBJ1-5|TRBV11-2
CASSLALNQPQHF
TGTGCCAGCAGCCTAGCTTTGAATCAGCCCCAGCATTTT
>few|TRBD1|TRBJ1-2|TRBV29-1
CSVEDRSYGYTF
TGCAGCGTTGAGGACAGGAGCTATGGCTACACCTTC
>few|TRBD1|TRBJ2-3|TRBV30
CAWSVLRGSDTQYF
TGTGCCTGGAGTGTTCTCAGGGGGTCAGATACGCAGTATTTT
>NA|TRBD1|TRBJ2-3|TRBV27
CASSSPRQGASTDTQYF
TGTGCCAGCAGTTCCCCTCGACAGGGAGCCTCCACAGATACGCAGTATTTT
>few|TRBD1|TRBJ1-1|TRBV28
CASRRTGSTEAFF
TGTGCCAGCAGACGGACAGGGAGCACTGAAGCTTTCTTT
>few|TRBD1|TRBJ2-7|TRBV28
CASSLGTGVYEQYF
TGTGCCAGCAGTTTGGGGACAGGGGTATACGAGCAGTACTTC
>NA|NA|TRBJ1-4|TRBV5-1
CASAQLATNEKLFF
TGCGCCAGCGCCCAACTTGCAACTAATGAAAAACTGTTTTTT
>few|NA|TRBJ2-7|TRBV7-9
CASSEEEQYF
TGTGCCAGCAGCGAAGAGGAGCAGTACTTC
>few|TRBD2|TRBJ2-1|TRBV7-8
CASSPASGRSQVF
TGTGCCAGCAGCCCCGCTAGCGGGAGATCTCAGGTCTTC
>few|NA|TRBJ2-3|TRBV7-8
CASSPFGRTDTQYF
TGTGCCAGCAGCCCTTTTGGCCGCACAGATACGCAGTATTTT
>NA|TRBD2|TRBJ2-1|TRBV29-1
CSVRRGEDSYNEQFF
TGCAGCGTCCGACGGGGGGAAGACTCCTACAATGAGCAGTTCTTC
>few|NA|TRBJ1-2|TRBV7-9
CASSPRELGGYTF
TGTGCCAGCAGCCCACGGGAGTTGGGAGGCTACACCTTC
>few|TRBD1|TRBJ2-7|TRBV5-1
CASSLAGTAETYEQYF
TGCGCCAGCAGCTTGGCCGGGACAGCGGAAACCTACGAGCAGTACTTC